Each of the 10 T cell receptor beta chains below was sequenced from the same sample in a study of cytomegalovirus exposure and HLA in healthy donors. The PCR was carried out with 60 Vbeta primers and 13 Jbeta primers. Generated by immunoSEQ multiplex PCR, the TCRdb table keeps only in-frame clones and is missing some. The sample comprises under 200,000 clones, around 75% of which are singletons, and around 3% rests with the top ten. Source material: PBMCs. The source is a woman aged 45-60 years in good health and CMV-seropositive.

The chain carries TRBV6-5 and TRBJ1-1; D perhaps matches TRBD1 (6 bases). The V end lost 1 base, the J end lost 1 base, and 10 bases lay between the germline ends. This CDR3 is built from 15 residues. Germline assignment: CDR1 MNHEY and CDR2 SVGAGI. CDR3: CASSYLQGPNTEAFF. For the CDR3, the DNA is TGTGCCAGCAGTTACTTACAGGGACCGAACACTGAAGCTTTCTTT.

This sequence joins TRBV7-2 and TRBJ1-1; D unresolved. CDR1 is SGHTA, CDR2 FQGNSA, per germline. Between the trimmed V and J ends, which lost 5 bases and 10 bases, there was a span of 20 bases. The CDR3 spans 14 residues. The CDR3 spells CASSRGWSQTGAFF. For the CDR3, the DNA is TGTGCCAGCAGCCGCGGTTGGTCCCAGACGGGAGCTTTCTTT. Using reference TRBV7-2 and TRBJ1-1 for the parts outside the CDR3, the full variable domain is GAGVSQSPSNKVTEKGKDVELRCDPISGHTALYWYRQSLGQGLEFLIYFQGNSAPDKSGLPSDRFSAERTGGSVSTLTIQRTQQEDSAVYLCASSRGWSQTGAFFGQGTRLTVV.

As for this clone: This sample includes further DNA sequences coding for the same CDR3. The genes are TRBV2 and TRBJ2-1, with TRBD2 matching over 13 bases. Losses at the gene ends were 4 bases for V and 7 bases for J; bases not matched to a gene: 13. CDR1 is SNHLY, CDR2 FYNNEI, per germline. This CDR3 contains 18 residues. CDR3 loop: CASSGGTSGEGTWNEQFF. DNA of the CDR3: TGTGCCAGCAGTGGAGGGACTAGCGGGGAGGGAACGTGGAATGAGCAGTTCTTC.

This clone showed up just once. This chain joins TRBV5-1 and TRBJ2-1; 8 positions match TRBD2. J was trimmed by 5 bases and V by 2 bases; bases with no gene match: 12. CDR1 is SGHRS and CDR2 is YFSETQ in the germline V gene. The CDR3 runs to 17 residues. The CDR3 DNA sequence: TGCGCCAGCAGCTTTCCTCCTGGCGGGGGGCTCGACAATGAGCAGTTCTTC. Translating it yields CASSFPPGGGLDNEQFF.

The chain joins TRBV7-8 to TRBJ2-7; 9 nucleotides agree with TRBD1. After removal of 0 bases from V and 4 bases from J, the junction contained 16 bases not matched to a gene. The CDR3 consists of 19 residues. The germline gives CDR1 SGHVS, CDR2 FQNEAQ. In DNA, the CDR3 is TGTGCCAGCAGCTTAGCGGTGCACGAGACAGGGGGTCCTGAGTACGAGCAGTACTTC. Protein product: CASSLAVHETGGPEYEQYF.

This chain uses TRBV28 with TRBJ1-2, with TRBD1 identical over 7 bases. V was clipped by 2 bases and J by 3 bases; unmatched bases: 6. This CDR3 region has 15 residues. Germline CDR1 reads MDHEN; CDR2 reads SYDVKM. The CDR3 protein is CASSLTSGTDYGYTF. The CDR3 nucleotides read TGTGCCAGCAGTTTAACGTCCGGGACAGACTATGGCTACACCTTC.

The J gene is TRBJ1-6, the V gene TRBV2; D perhaps matches TRBD1 (5 bases). V was pared by 6 bases and J by 2 bases, with 14 bases between. Germline assignment: CDR1 SNHLY and CDR2 FYNNEI. The CDR3 contains 16 residues. For the CDR3, the DNA is TGTGCCAGCAGGGGGGGAGGGATCGCCTATAATTCACCCCTCCACTTT. Translation gives CASRGGGIAYNSPLHF.

Only a few counts were recorded for this clone. V gene TRBV9 combines with J gene TRBJ1-4; TRBD1 matches 8 bases. The germline V gene encodes CDR1 SGDLS and CDR2 YYNGEE. Trimming at V came to 4 bases and at J to 11 bases, leaving 7 bases not matched to a gene. This CDR3 contains 13 residues. The CDR3 reads CASSLDREGKLFF. CDR3 coding DNA: TGTGCCAGCAGCCTGGACAGGGAGGGGAAACTGTTTTTT.

The V gene is TRBV4-1, the J gene TRBJ1-2; 8 nucleotides align to TRBD1. The CDR3 is made up of 15 amino acids. V dropped 1 base and J dropped 13; count of bases not matched to a gene: 14. The germline V gene encodes CDR1 MGHRA and CDR2 YSYEKL. This chain's CDR3 is CASSQGWQGATRLTF. Here the CDR3 DNA reads TGCGCCAGCAGCCAAGGGTGGCAGGGGGCAACTCGTCTCACCTTC.

V is TRBV30 and J is TRBJ2-5, with 10 bases aligning to TRBD2. V trimming: 1 base; J trimming: 0 bases; junction bases outside the gene matches: 5. The V gene's germline CDR1 is GTSNPN and CDR2 SVGIG (reference sequence). This CDR3 has 16 amino acids. The CDR3 loop reads CAWSGGLARYQETQYF. CDR3 bases: TGTGCCTGGAGTGGGGGACTAGCGCGGTACCAAGAGACCCAGTACTTC.